The following is a T cell receptor (beta chain) sequence with its context. What it binds is not known. This record comes from a study of cytomegalovirus exposure and HLA in healthy donors. Turning to the study itself: Early released data had about 80 million unique TCRs, all coming from HLA-typed donors.

Vbeta (60) and Jbeta (13) primers were used in the PCR. Generated by immunoSEQ multiplex PCR, the TCRdb table keeps only in-frame clones and is missing some. Counted here are approximately 180,000 clones, approximately 72% occurring once; the ten biggest clones make up roughly 2.5%. Study observations and caveats: It was in a later analysis that TCR association rates were seen to vary by HLA locus, highest for DRB1 and lowest for HLA-C. In an earlier analysis, most TCR beta V segments were productive about 87% or about 30% of the time.

This CDR3 spans 15 amino acids. CDR1 is SGDLS and CDR2 is YYNGEE in the germline V gene. J lost 4 bases, V lost 4 bases, and 4 bases had no gene match. The source is a human donor in good health. V and J are TRBV9 and TRBJ2-3; 12 bases are a match to TRBD2. The sample comprised PBMCs. The CDR3 DNA reads as TGTGCCAGCAGCACGACTAGCGGGGGTTCAGATACGCAGTATTTT. Protein product: CASSTTSGGSDTQYF.